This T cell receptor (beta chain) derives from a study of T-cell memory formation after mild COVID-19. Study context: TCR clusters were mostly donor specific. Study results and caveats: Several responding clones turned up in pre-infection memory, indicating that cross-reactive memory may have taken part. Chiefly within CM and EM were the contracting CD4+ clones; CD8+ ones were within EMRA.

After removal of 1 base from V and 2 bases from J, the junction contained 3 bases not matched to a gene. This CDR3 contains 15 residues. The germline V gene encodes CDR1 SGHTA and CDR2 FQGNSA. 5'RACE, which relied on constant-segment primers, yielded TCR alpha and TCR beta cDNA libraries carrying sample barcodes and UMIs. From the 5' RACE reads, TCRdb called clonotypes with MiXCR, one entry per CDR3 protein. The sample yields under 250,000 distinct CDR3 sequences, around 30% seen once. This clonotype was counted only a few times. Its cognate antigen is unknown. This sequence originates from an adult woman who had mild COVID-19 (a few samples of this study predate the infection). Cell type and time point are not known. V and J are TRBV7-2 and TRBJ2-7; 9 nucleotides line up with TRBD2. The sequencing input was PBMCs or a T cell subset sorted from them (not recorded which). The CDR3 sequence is CASSLGAGGPYEQYF. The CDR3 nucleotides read TGTGCCAGCAGCTTAGGAGCGGGGGGTCCCTACGAGCAGTACTTC. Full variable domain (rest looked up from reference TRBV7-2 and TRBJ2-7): GAGVSQSPSNKVTEKGKDVELRCDPISGHTALYWYRQSLGQGLEFLIYFQGNSAPDKSGLPSDRFSAERTGGSVSTLTIQRTQQEDSAVYLCASSLGAGGPYEQYFGPGTRLTVT.